This T cell receptor beta chain was recorded in a study of OX40 agonist ivuxolimab in advanced cancers. The protocol was immunoSEQ multiplex PCR, while the TCRdb copy is restricted to in-frame clones and leaves out a portion. The sample has some 80,000 clones; approximately 90% are singletons. Losses at the gene ends were 4 bases for V and 5 bases for J; bases not matched to a gene: 8. Germline V gene data show CDR1 as SGHNT and CDR2 as YYREEE (reference sequence). This CDR3 has 15 amino acids. This clone was detected only a few times. Antigen unknown. Findings of the study overall: With doses of 0.1-3.0 mg/kg, partial responders showed among the lowest clonal expansion. CD8+ T cells showed, on average, more clonal expansion than CD4+ cells. No determination was made of the antigen specificity of the expanded peripheral T cells.

The clonotype comes from an adult with an advanced solid tumor such as melanoma, head and neck, liver or kidney cancer. The V call is TRBV5-4, the J call TRBJ2-1; 8 bases map to TRBD1. Sequences were derived from CD4+ or CD8+ T cells sorted from blood, sampled in a trial of the OX40 agonist ivuxolimab. The chain's CDR3 is CASSARDRRNNEQFF. Here the CDR3 DNA reads TGTGCCAGCAGCGCCCGGGACAGGAGGAACAATGAGCAGTTCTTC.